What follows is one T cell receptor (beta chain) and its context. The antigen remains undetermined. The naive CD8 fraction comprised CD45RO-negative cells positively selected for CCR7 and excluded terminally differentiated effector memory CD45RA+ cells. The source of the sample is a study of shared clonotypes between healthy human individuals. The V end was cut by 3 bases, the J end by 4 bases, with 6 bases between. Germline V CDR1 and CDR2: MRHNA, SNTAGT. This CDR3 region has 12 residues. The repertoire was sequenced with immunoSEQ multiplex PCR; TCRdb's copy has only in-frame clones and lacks some. The repertoire holds some 1,900,000 clones, with around 96% as singletons. Notes on the study in general: Read depth was anticipated to influence clonotype sharing among donors.

Sequencing used naive CD8+ T cells sorted from blood. J is TRBJ1-2 and V is TRBV6-4; D is undetermined. The TCR originated in a man younger than 35 in good health. The CDR3 loop reads CASSDGLYGYTF. The CDR3 DNA reads as TGTGCCAGCAGTGATGGACTCTATGGCTACACCTTC.